Listed here is a single T cell receptor beta chain. Its recognized antigen is unknown. No base quality information exists; no much larger clone differs at one position. Donors formed part of the validation cohort, which comprised about 120 subjects and was distinct from the first cohort of 550 to 850 subjects. Library preparation used the immunoSEQ multiplex PCR assay. On the study's bioinformatics: To diagnose cytomegalovirus status from the catalog of TCR beta chain sequences, a statistical classification framework was built. TCRdb's version of the immuneACCESS table is confined to in-frame rearrangements and falls short of the full clone set. An unresolved V gene accounts for under half of the shortfall where checked; the remainder is of unknown origin. The V and J calls and the clone size are those of that table, but D and trimming were determined from the DNA. For this sample the table gives about 340,000 clones, of which 80% to 90% were detected only once. The top ten hold 0.75% to 0.85% of the sample.

This sample is drawn from a study of cytomegalovirus exposure and HLA in healthy donors (dated by TCRdb to about 2017). About the study as a whole: The 666 repertoires of the first cohort and the 120 or so validation repertoires were produced on the same platform, according to a later analysis. The study aimed to test whether cataloging public T cell receptors could reveal signatures of past pathogen exposure. To predict cytomegalovirus infection status, the study combined high-throughput TCR immunosequencing, statistical association of individual TCRs with disease status, and machine learning. In addition to the first cohort of roughly 700 subjects, a separate validation cohort of about 120 different subjects was used.

Points the paper makes about the study in general: A few of the identified cytomegalovirus-associated TCR beta chains were confirmed in vitro to be specific for cytomegalovirus antigens. The authors suggested that the approach could potentially be extended to other disease states and immunological phenotypes. Of the cluster scores, 90% to 95% were above 0 in a later analysis, which found that TCRs clustered in the first cohort also tended to co-occur in the 120 validation repertoires. All 120 or so repertoires were used to score co-occurrence in the validation cohort in a later analysis, because that analysis had no HLA typing for the cohort. Cytomegalovirus status was reported to be diagnosed by the classifier with high specificity and sensitivity in both the original and validation cohorts. Most TCR sequences were observed very rarely across donors, whereas some public TCRs were present in many individuals. The study gave a list of 150 to 200 TCR beta chains associated with cytomegalovirus.

The sample comprised PBMCs. This TCR came from a woman aged 18 to 35 in good health and CMV-seronegative.

The CDR3 has the sequence CATSREWGLGYEQYF. Read as DNA, the sequence is TGTGCCACCAGCAGAGAATGGGGACTAGGATACGAGCAGTACTTC. The sequence links TRBV15 to TRBJ2-7; 8 nucleotides in the junction match TRBD2. After removal of 0 bases from V and 4 bases from J, the junction retains 5 bases not matched to a gene. The CDR3 runs 15 amino acids, cysteine and phenylalanine included. Just the 45-base CDR3 DNA is kept, in frame starting at base 1. CDR1 and CDR2 were assigned from the germline V gene (reference sequence) as LNHNV and YYDKDF.